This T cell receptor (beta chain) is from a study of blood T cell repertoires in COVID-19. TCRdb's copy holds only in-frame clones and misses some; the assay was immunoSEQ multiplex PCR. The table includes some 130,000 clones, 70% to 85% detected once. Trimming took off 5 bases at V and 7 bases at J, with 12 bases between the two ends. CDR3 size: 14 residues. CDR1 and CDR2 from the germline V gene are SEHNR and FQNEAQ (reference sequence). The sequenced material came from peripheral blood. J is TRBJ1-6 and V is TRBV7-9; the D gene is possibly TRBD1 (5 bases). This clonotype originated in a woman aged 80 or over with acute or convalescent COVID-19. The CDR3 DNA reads TGTGCCAGCAGCCCACAGGTGCCCAATTCACCCCTCCACTTT. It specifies CASSPQVPNSPLHF.